Following are 28 T cell receptor beta chains from one sample sequenced in a study of T-cell reconstitution after alpha-beta-depleted transplantation in children. Preparing the TCRbeta library involved the use of unique molecular identifiers. TCRdb re-derived calls from the PCR reads in MiXCR, one entry per CDR3 protein. The data hold 200,000 to 300,000 distinct CDR3 sequences, with roughly 26% observed a single time. The source was PBMCs, collected before TCRalphabeta/CD19-depleted stem cell transplant. Every receptor here comes from a girl aged 2 to 10 with Fanconi anemia, due to receive a stem cell transplant.

This clonotype was counted ten times or more. The chain links TRBV12-3 or TRBV12-4 to TRBJ2-7; 8 nucleotides agree with TRBD1. The V segment lost 3 bases and the J segment 3 bases; nucleotides outside the gene matches: 7. The CDR3 contains 15 residues. This CDR3 is CASSFYLDRGYEQYF. In DNA form, the CDR3 reads TGTGCCAGCAGTTTTTATCTCGACAGGGGCTACGAGCAGTACTTC.

This clonotype was picked up a small number of times. The V gene is TRBV6-1, the J gene TRBJ2-3; 9 bases map to TRBD2. Germline V gives CDR1 MNHNS, CDR2 SASEGT. The length of the CDR3 is 14 residues. J gave up 2 bases and V 10 bases, and 7 bases lay outside the gene matches. CDR3 in amino acids: CATGAGGYTDTQYF. DNA for the CDR3: TGTGCCACAGGAGCGGGGGGATACACAGATACGCAGTATTTT.

The CDR3 DNA reads TGTGCCAGCAGCTTCATAGGGGGCGCGGGGGAGCAGTACTTC. As protein: CASSFIGGAGEQYF. This chain uses TRBV11-2 with TRBJ2-7, with D possibly TRBD1 on 7 matching bases. Germline loops: CDR1 SGHAT, CDR2 FQNNGV. The CDR3 length is 14 residues. With 3 bases removed from V and 7 bases from J, the gap between germline ends came to 16 bases.

This clonotype was counted many times. The V gene is TRBV5-1, the J gene TRBJ2-1; D is possibly TRBD2 (5 bases). The CDR3 spans 14 residues. Germline loops: CDR1 SGHRS, CDR2 YFSETQ. V lost 0 bases to trimming and J lost 8 bases, with 12 bases between them. CDR3 nucleotides: TGCGCCAGCAGCTTGGGAGGGAGTAGGGATGAGCAGTTCTTC. Amino acid sequence: CASSLGGSRDEQFF. The whole variable domain, filled in from reference TRBV5-1 and TRBJ2-1, reads KAGVTQTPRYLIKTRGQQVTLSCSPISGHRSVSWYQQTPGQGLQFLFEYFSETQRNKGNFPGRFSGRQFSNSRSEMNVSTLELGDSALYLCASSLGGSRDEQFFGPGTRLTVL.

This clonotype was seen repeatedly, ten times or more. The gene calls are TRBV29-1 and TRBJ2-7, with 11 bases fitting TRBD1. CDR3 length: 14 amino acids. Germline CDR1 SQVTM, CDR2 ANQGSEA. The junction had 7 bases not matched to a gene; V was cut back by 6 bases and J by 3 bases. This CDR3 is CSVKGQGVRYEQYF. The CDR3 region has the DNA TGCAGCGTAAAGGGACAGGGGGTTCGCTACGAGCAGTACTTC.

The V call is TRBV7-2, the J call TRBJ2-7; TRBD1 is a possible D gene (6 bases). This CDR3 is built from 16 residues. V dropped 5 bases and J dropped 5 bases, with 22 bases sitting between them. Germline V gene sequence: CDR1 SGHTA, CDR2 FQGNSA. In DNA form, the CDR3 reads TGTGCCAGCAGCCGCCTCAACAGGGCCTTGGGAAACGAGCAGTACTTC. Residues: CASSRLNRALGNEQYF.

This clonotype was counted at least ten times. This chain joins TRBV10-3 and TRBJ2-3; unclear D gene. Germline values: CDR1 ENHRY, CDR2 SYGVKD. Trimming shortened V by 8 bases and J by 3 bases, and 18 bases separated the two germline ends. The CDR3 extends over 15 amino acids. The CDR3 DNA reads as TGTGCCATCGTGGCTACCACCAAGGCTACAGATACGCAGTATTTT. It encodes CAIVATTKATDTQYF.

This clonotype was seen repeatedly, ten times or more. This rearrangement joins TRBV6-5 to TRBJ2-3; D gene uncertain. Trimming pared 1 base from V and 5 bases from J, leaving 1 base between. This CDR3 comprises 11 residues. Per the germline V gene, CDR1 is MNHEY and CDR2 is SVGAGI. CDR3 region: CASSYLDTQYF. In DNA, the CDR3 is TGTGCCAGCAGTTACTTAGATACGCAGTATTTT.

This sequence joins TRBV13 and TRBJ2-3; 7 nucleotides line up with TRBD2. With 5 bases clipped from V and 2 bases from J, the junction kept 10 bases outside the gene matches. CDR3 length equals 16 residues. Germline V gene lookup returns CDR1 PRHDT and CDR2 FYEKMQ (reference sequence). The CDR3 loop reads CASSASGEINTDTQYF. In nucleotides, the CDR3 is TGTGCCAGCAGCGCCAGCGGGGAGATAAACACAGATACGCAGTATTTT.

This clonotype was seen many times. J is TRBJ2-7 and V is TRBV27, with 10 bases identical to TRBD2. The CDR3 has 16 residues. V was pared by 0 bases and J by 1 base, with 3 bases of the junction left unmatched. Germline V gene sequence: CDR1 MNHEY, CDR2 SMNVEV (reference sequence). CDR3 sequence (DNA): TGTGCCAGCAGTTTATCGCCAGCGGGGGGGTCCTACGAGCAGTACTTC. Translation gives CASSLSPAGGSYEQYF.

The V gene is TRBV28, the J gene TRBJ1-4, with TRBD1 identical over 7 bases. The germline gives CDR1 MDHEN, CDR2 SYDVKM. Trimming removed 6 bases from V and 10 bases from J; junction bases left unmatched: 17. This CDR3 spans 16 amino acids. Here the CDR3 DNA reads TGTGCCAGCAGCCCAACCCTACAGGGGAAGGTTTTAAAACTGTTTTTT. Translating gives CASSPTLQGKVLKLFF.

The chain joins TRBV6-1 to TRBJ2-5, with TRBD2 matching over 12 bases. Germline V lookup: CDR1 MNHNS, CDR2 SASEGT. With 5 bases clipped from V and 5 bases from J, the junction kept 6 bases outside the gene matches. The length of the CDR3 is 15 residues. CDR3 loop: CASSRRLAGVETQYF. The CDR3 nucleotides are TGTGCCAGCAGTCGGAGACTAGCGGGGGTGGAGACCCAGTACTTC.

There are a few counts of this clonotype. The CDR3 spells CSASLDSITDTQYF. In DNA form, the CDR3 reads TGCAGTGCTAGTCTCGACTCCATCACAGATACGCAGTATTTT. The chain joins TRBV20-1 to TRBJ2-3, with unresolved D. Germline CDR1 reads DFQATT; CDR2 reads SNEGSKA (reference sequence). This CDR3 comprises 14 residues. V shed 3 bases and J shed 2 bases, with 12 bases lying between them.

The chain employs TRBV7-9 and TRBJ2-5, with D tentatively TRBD2 (6 bases). Trimming pared 5 bases from V and 5 bases from J, leaving 18 bases between. The germline V gene has CDR1 SEHNR and CDR2 FQNEAQ (reference sequence). The CDR3 is 15 amino acids. CDR3 loop: CASSTRRRGRETQYF. Written as DNA, the CDR3 is TGTGCCAGCAGCACCAGACGGCGGGGAAGGGAGACCCAGTACTTC.

This clonotype was picked up many times. J is TRBJ1-2 and V is TRBV28; D gene uncertain. V shed 5 bases and J shed 3 bases, with 13 bases lying between them. This CDR3 has 14 residues. From germline, CDR1 is MDHEN and CDR2 SYDVKM. For the CDR3, the DNA is TGTGCCAGCAGTCCACCGACACCACACTATGGCTACACCTTC. This gives the protein CASSPPTPHYGYTF.

The CDR3 DNA reads TGCAGCGTTGGGTGGGCTAGCGGCTTCAATGAGCAGTTCTTC. It yields the protein CSVGWASGFNEQFF. The chain combines TRBV29-1 with TRBJ2-1, with TRBD2 matching over 7 bases. This CDR3 region has 14 residues. Germline CDR1 and CDR2: SQVTM and ANQGSEA. With 4 bases clipped from V and 6 bases from J, the junction kept 9 bases outside the gene matches.

This clonotype has ten or more counts. The chain is built from TRBV15 and TRBJ2-5; the D gene is possibly TRBD2 (5 bases). Trimming took 2 bases from V and 2 from J, leaving 9 bases between them. Looked up from germline, CDR1 is LNHNV and CDR2 is YYDKDF (reference sequence). This CDR3 has 14 amino acids. The chain's CDR3 is CATSRLREQETQYF. CDR3 DNA: TGTGCCACCAGCAGACTTCGGGAACAAGAGACCCAGTACTTC. Full variable domain (missing parts from reference TRBV15 and TRBJ2-5): DAMVIQNPRYQVTQFGKPVTLSCSQTLNHNVMYWYQQKSSQAPKLLFHYYDKDFNNEADTPDNFQSRRPNTSFCFLDIRSPGLGDTAMYLCATSRLREQETQYFGPGTRLLVL.

In this sample, this clonotype turned up many times. The V and J genes are TRBV15 and TRBJ2-7, with D possibly TRBD2 on 5 matching bases. Germline V gene lookup returns CDR1 LNHNV and CDR2 YYDKDF (reference sequence). Trimming removed 5 bases at V and 5 bases at J, with 13 bases between. The CDR3 spans 13 residues. The CDR3 reads CATSRLTRNEQYF. The CDR3 DNA sequence: TGTGCCACCAGCCGTTTAACTAGAAACGAGCAGTACTTC. Supplemented by reference TRBV15 and TRBJ2-7, the full variable domain reads DAMVIQNPRYQVTQFGKPVTLSCSQTLNHNVMYWYQQKSSQAPKLLFHYYDKDFNNEADTPDNFQSRRPNTSFCFLDIRSPGLGDTAMYLCATSRLTRNEQYFGPGTRLTVT.

At least ten counts were recorded for this clonotype. The chain employs TRBV6-5 and TRBJ2-3; TRBD2 matches 9 bases. CDR3 size: 15 residues. Germline V gene lookup returns CDR1 MNHEY and CDR2 SVGAGI. V gave up 4 bases and J gave up 7 bases; unmatched junction bases: 9. The CDR3: CASSSGAGGPNTQYF. The CDR3 nucleotides are TGTGCCAGCAGTTCCGGGGCGGGAGGGCCTAATACGCAGTATTTT.

This clonotype was picked up many times. CDR3 in amino acids: CSGETGRETQYF. The CDR3 DNA is TGCAGCGGAGAGACAGGGAGGGAGACCCAGTACTTC. V and J are TRBV29-1 and TRBJ2-5, with a tentative D call TRBD1 (7 bases). The ends were cut back, 7 bases at V and 5 bases at J, with 14 bases in the middle. The CDR3 loop spans 12 amino acids. CDR1 and CDR2 (germline): SQVTM, ANQGSEA.

The V call is TRBV20-1, the J call TRBJ2-7; 8 bases align to TRBD1. Germline trimming cut 0 bases from V and 3 bases from J; bases unmatched to any gene: 7. The CDR3 extends over 15 amino acids. Germline assignment: CDR1 DFQATT and CDR2 SNEGSKA (reference sequence). The CDR3 DNA follows: TGCAGTGCTAGAGATCGGACAGGGATGTACTACGAGCAGTACTTC. As protein: CSARDRTGMYYEQYF.

This clonotype has a count of ten or more. The chain employs TRBV12-3 or TRBV12-4 and TRBJ2-3, with D hard to call. V shed 4 bases and J shed 2 bases, with 7 bases lying between them. The CDR3 contains 13 residues. The CDR3 region is CASSWGATDTQYF. Here the CDR3 DNA reads TGTGCCAGCAGTTGGGGTGCCACAGATACGCAGTATTTT.

This clonotype was recorded a few times. This sequence joins TRBV7-2 and TRBJ2-1, with a tentative D call TRBD2 (7 bases). The germline V gene encodes CDR1 SGHTA and CDR2 FQGNSA. The CDR3 runs to 16 residues. V was cut by 5 bases and J by 7 bases, with 21 bases left in between. CDR3 protein: CASSATGGGAFNEQFF. CDR3 DNA: TGTGCCAGCAGCGCCACGGGTGGGGGGGCCTTTAATGAGCAGTTCTTC.

This clonotype has at least ten counts. CDR3 sequence: CASSLGGLVGYNEQFF. The CDR3 region has the DNA TGTGCCAGCAGCTTAGGGGGCCTGGTGGGCTACAATGAGCAGTTCTTC. The chain joins TRBV7-7 to TRBJ2-1; the D gene is possibly TRBD1 (5 bases). Germline loops: CDR1 SSHAT, CDR2 FNYEAQ (reference sequence). CDR3 length equals 16 residues. Between the trimmed V and J ends, which lost 1 base and 3 bases, there was a span of 13 bases.

The CDR3 is CASSLGGTESYEQYF. CDR3 bases: TGCGCCAGCAGCTTGGGGGGGACAGAGTCCTACGAGCAGTACTTC. V gene TRBV5-1 combines with J gene TRBJ2-7; 7 bases line up with TRBD1. Germline V gene lookup returns CDR1 SGHRS and CDR2 YFSETQ. V trimming: 0 bases; J trimming: 1 base; junction bases outside the gene matches: 4. The CDR3 spans 15 residues.

This clonotype has just a few counts. The chain couples TRBV20-1 to TRBJ1-1; D unresolved. From germline, CDR1 is DFQATT and CDR2 SNEGSKA (reference sequence). There are 13 residues in the CDR3. Trimming cost V 2 bases and J 0 bases, with 7 bases left between them. The CDR3 nucleotides read TGCAGTGCTAGACAACAGCTGAACACTGAAGCTTTCTTT. Amino acids: CSARQQLNTEAFF.

This clonotype showed up just a few times. This chain links TRBV5-1 with TRBJ2-1, with 12 nucleotides matching TRBD2. In germline, CDR1 is SGHRS, CDR2 YFSETQ. The CDR3 is 15 residues long. Trimming took 5 bases from V and 7 from J; bases not matched to a gene: 7. The CDR3 coding sequence is TGCGCCAGCAGACCTCTAGCGGGGGGGCCGAATGAGCAGTTCTTC. Its translation: CASRPLAGGPNEQFF.

V and J are TRBV7-3 and TRBJ2-7, with 7 bases identical to TRBD2. This CDR3 contains 14 residues. Germline lookup yields CDR1 SGHTA and CDR2 FQGTGA. The V gene end was trimmed by 4 bases and the J gene end by 7 bases; junction bases not matched to a gene: 10. The CDR3 loop is CASSSSAGEGEQYF. The CDR3 nucleotides read TGTGCCAGCAGCTCGTCCGCGGGAGAGGGGGAGCAGTACTTC.